The clone carrying this T cell receptor (beta chain) was observed a few times. These data originate in a study of CD8+ T cells in alopecia areata. Treatment specified: oral pan-JAK inhibitor, 5-10 mg twice daily. Reverse transcribed after extraction, RNA yielded cDNA as the sequencing template. TCRdb's copy holds only in-frame clones and misses some; the assay was immunoSEQ multiplex PCR. The sample gives 190,000 or so clones, 45% to 65% of which show up once; 3% to 3.5% is in the top ten. Per germline, CDR1 SQVTM and CDR2 ANQGSEA. V dropped 4 bases and J dropped 6 bases, with 10 bases sitting between them. This CDR3 region has 12 residues.

Specimen: CD4+ T cells sorted from blood, collected at week 4, from a patient treated with tofacitinib. The chain joins TRBV29-1 to TRBJ1-5; weak D call: TRBD1 (5 bases). The receptor was isolated from a human donor with alopecia areata. The CDR3 DNA is TGCAGCGTTGCAGGGCACGGTCAGCCCCAGCATTTT. Translation: CSVAGHGQPQHF.